These 10 T cell receptor beta chains came from one sample sequenced in a study of OX40 agonist ivuxolimab in advanced cancers. The data were produced by immunoSEQ multiplex PCR, yet TCRdb's version contains in-frame clones alone and is incomplete. This table has 65,000 to 85,000 clones, about 87% appearing once. Here the sequenced sample was CD4+ or CD8+ T cells sorted from blood, taken in a trial of the OX40 agonist ivuxolimab. The receptors stem from an adult with an advanced solid tumor such as melanoma, head and neck, liver or kidney cancer.

The V and J genes are TRBV5-1 and TRBJ1-3; 9 bases fit TRBD1. The germline V gene encodes CDR1 SGHRS and CDR2 YFSETQ. With 0 bases clipped from V and 5 bases from J, the junction kept 6 bases outside the gene matches. This CDR3 has 16 amino acids. CDR3 region: CASSLEGTGLRNTIYF. DNA for the CDR3: TGCGCCAGCAGCTTGGAAGGGACAGGGCTGCGAAACACCATATATTTT.

V is TRBV27 and J is TRBJ2-1; TRBD2 matches at 9 bases. The CDR3 is 15 residues long. Germline lookup yields CDR1 MNHEY and CDR2 SMNVEV (reference sequence). Trimming removed 3 bases from V and 2 bases from J; junction bases left unmatched: 2. The CDR3 here is CASSFAGGAYNEQFF. The CDR3 coding sequence is TGTGCCAGCAGTTTTGCGGGGGGGGCCTACAATGAGCAGTTCTTC.

The V and J genes are TRBV30 and TRBJ1-1, with a tentative D call TRBD1 (6 bases). This CDR3 contains 12 residues. Per germline, CDR1 GTSNPN and CDR2 SVGIG (reference sequence). V was trimmed by 4 bases and J by 11 bases, leaving 17 bases between them. CDR3 sequence: CAWITSTGGAFF. As DNA, the CDR3 is TGTGCCTGGATTACCTCGACAGGCGGCGCTTTCTTT.

This rearrangement joins TRBV7-9 to TRBJ2-3; D gene unclear. The V gene's germline CDR1 is SEHNR and CDR2 FQNEAQ (reference sequence). Trimming shortened V by 1 base and J by 2 bases, and 10 bases separated the two germline ends. CDR3 length: 15 residues. The CDR3 bases are TGTGCCAGCAGCTTAGAGGGCCACTCCACAGATACGCAGTATTTT. It encodes CASSLEGHSTDTQYF.

This chain connects TRBV18 to TRBJ2-5; the match to TRBD1 covers 8 bases. Germline CDR1 and CDR2: KGHSH and LQKENI. This CDR3 comprises 17 residues. The V and J ends lost 3 bases and 2 bases, in that order; junction bases with no gene match: 11. The CDR3 nucleotides are TGTGCCAGCTCACCGGACAGGGCCGATCGGGTTCAAGAGACCCAGTACTTC. Protein product: CASSPDRADRVQETQYF.

The chain uses TRBV6-5 and TRBJ1-1; D is unclear. Germline CDR1 and CDR2: MNHEY and SVGAGI. This CDR3 has 13 residues. Between the trimmed V and J ends, which lost 6 bases and 1 base, there was a span of 9 bases. CDR3 DNA sequence: TGTGCCAGCAGCCCCGTGAGGAACACTGAAGCTTTCTTT. It specifies CASSPVRNTEAFF.

The chain joins TRBV11-2 to TRBJ2-1; 7 nucleotides match TRBD2. Trimming removed 2 bases from V and 9 bases from J; junction bases left unmatched: 13. The CDR3 is 16 amino acids. CDR1 SGHAT and CDR2 FQNNGV come from the germline V gene. The CDR3 sequence: CASSLHTGTTDPEQFF. The CDR3, as DNA: TGTGCCAGCAGCTTACATACCGGGACTACAGACCCTGAGCAGTTCTTC.

The rearrangement links TRBV11-3 to TRBJ1-2; 10 bases match TRBD1. The CDR3 is 14 amino acids. V gave up 5 bases and J gave up 2 bases; unmatched junction bases: 2. Germline V lookup: CDR1 SGHNT, CDR2 YENEEA. The CDR3 DNA is TGTGCCAGCAGCCGACAGGGGGCGAACTATGGCTACACCTTC. Amino acids: CASSRQGANYGYTF.

CDR3 nucleotides: TGTGCCAGCTCACCATATCAGCGGGGCGGCAATGAGCAGTTCTTC. It encodes CASSPYQRGGNEQFF. The chain is built from TRBV18 and TRBJ2-1; 7 bases map to TRBD2. V dropped 2 bases and J dropped 6; count of bases not matched to a gene: 7. The CDR3 sequence is 15 residues long. Germline CDR1 is KGHSH and CDR2 is LQKENI.

This clone was seen once. The V and J genes are TRBV7-2 and TRBJ2-3, with 13 bases matching TRBD2. Germline CDR1 and CDR2: SGHTA and FQGNSA. The CDR3 consists of 17 residues. Losses at the gene ends were 8 bases for V and 3 bases for J; bases not matched to a gene: 11. DNA for the CDR3: TGTGCCAGCGCTCCGGGACTAGCGGGGCCGGGGACAGATACGCAGTATTTT. It is translated as CASAPGLAGPGTDTQYF.